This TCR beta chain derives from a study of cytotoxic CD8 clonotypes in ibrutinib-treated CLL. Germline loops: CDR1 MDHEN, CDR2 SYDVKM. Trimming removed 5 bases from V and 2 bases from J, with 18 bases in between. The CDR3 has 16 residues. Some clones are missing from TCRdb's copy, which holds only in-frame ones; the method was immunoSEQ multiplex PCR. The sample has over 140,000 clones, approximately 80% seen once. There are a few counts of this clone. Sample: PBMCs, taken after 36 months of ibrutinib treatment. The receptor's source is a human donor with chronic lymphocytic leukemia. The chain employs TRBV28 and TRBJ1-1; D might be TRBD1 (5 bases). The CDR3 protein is CASSIYRIRPNTEAFF. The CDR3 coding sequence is TGTGCCAGCAGTATCTACAGGATTCGGCCAAACACTGAAGCTTTCTTT.